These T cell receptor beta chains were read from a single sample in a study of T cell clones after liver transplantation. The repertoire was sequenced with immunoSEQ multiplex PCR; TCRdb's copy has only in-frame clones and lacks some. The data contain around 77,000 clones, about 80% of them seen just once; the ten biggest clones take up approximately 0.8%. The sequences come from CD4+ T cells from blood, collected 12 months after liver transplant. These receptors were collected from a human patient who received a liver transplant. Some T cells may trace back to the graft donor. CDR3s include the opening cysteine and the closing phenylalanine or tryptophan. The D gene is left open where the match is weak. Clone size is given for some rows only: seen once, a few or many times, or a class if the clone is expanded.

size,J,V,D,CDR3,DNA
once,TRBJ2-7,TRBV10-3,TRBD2,CAISVLAGPSYEQYF,TGTGCCATCAGTGTACTAGCGGGACCAAGCTACGAGCAGTACTTC
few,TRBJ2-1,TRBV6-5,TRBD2,CASSSSGSLRNEQFF,TGTGCCAGCAGTTCTAGCGGGAGCTTAAGGAATGAGCAGTTCTTC
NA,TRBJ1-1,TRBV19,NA,CASRWRENTEAFF,TGTGCCAGTAGATGGAGGGAAAACACTGAAGCTTTCTTT
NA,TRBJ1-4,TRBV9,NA,CASSVEGIGEKLFF,TGTGCCAGCAGCGTAGAGGGAATCGGAGAAAAACTGTTTTTT
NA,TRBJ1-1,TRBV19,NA,CASRPVGETGSMNTEAFF,TGTGCCAGTAGGCCTGTCGGAGAGACAGGCTCAATGAACACTGAAGCTTTCTTT
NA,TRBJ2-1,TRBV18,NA,CASSPPGSSYNEQFF,TGTGCCAGCTCACCACCGGGCAGCTCCTACAATGAGCAGTTCTTC
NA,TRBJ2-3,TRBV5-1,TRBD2,CASSLTSATDTQYF,TGCGCCAGCAGCTTGACTAGCGCGACAGATACGCAGTATTTT
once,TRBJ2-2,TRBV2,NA,CASRPEGGELFF,TGTGCCAGCAGGCCCGAGGGCGGGGAGCTGTTTTTT
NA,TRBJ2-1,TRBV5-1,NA,CASSFEGFYNEQFF,TGCGCCAGCAGCTTCGAGGGTTTCTACAATGAGCAGTTCTTC
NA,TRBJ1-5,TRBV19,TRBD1,CASSNPGQGGSQPQHF,TGTGCCAGTAGTAACCCGGGACAGGGCGGTAGTCAGCCCCAGCATTTT
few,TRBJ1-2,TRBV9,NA,CASSVAITGPYGYTF,TGTGCCAGCAGCGTAGCTATAACAGGGCCCTATGGCTACACCTTC
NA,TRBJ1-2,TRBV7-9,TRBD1,CASREGANHYGYTF,TGTGCCAGCAGAGAGGGGGCGAATCACTATGGCTACACCTTC
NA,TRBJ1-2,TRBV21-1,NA,CASIEGYYGYTF,TGTGCCAGCATAGAGGGGTACTATGGCTACACCTTC
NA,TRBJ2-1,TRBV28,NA,CASSTNLPSGNEQFF,TGTGCCAGCAGTACTAACCTCCCGAGCGGCAATGAGCAGTTCTTC
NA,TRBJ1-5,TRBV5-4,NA,CASSLGGPDSNQPQHF,TGTGCCAGCAGCTTGGGGGGGCCTGATAGCAATCAGCCCCAGCATTTT
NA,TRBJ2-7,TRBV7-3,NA,CASSPDASSTFYEQYF,TGTGCCAGCAGCCCAGACGCCTCCTCCACATTCTACGAGCAGTACTTC
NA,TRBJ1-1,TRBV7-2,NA,CASSLTGTTEAFF,TGTGCCAGCAGCTTAACCGGGACCACTGAAGCTTTCTTT
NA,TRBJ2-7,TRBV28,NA,CASSLGEYEQYF,TGTGCCAGCAGCCTCGGGGAGTACGAGCAGTACTTC
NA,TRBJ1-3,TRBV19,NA,CASRDGSSGNTIYF,TGTGCCAGCCGCGACGGGAGCTCTGGAAACACCATATATTTT
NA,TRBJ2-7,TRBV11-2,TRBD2,CASSPLSGRGEQYF,TGTGCCAGCAGCCCTCTCAGCGGGAGGGGGGAGCAGTACTTC
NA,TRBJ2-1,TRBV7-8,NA,CASSLAREQFF,TGTGCCAGCAGCTTAGCCAGAGAGCAGTTCTTC
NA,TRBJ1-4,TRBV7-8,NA,CASSPGIFNEKLFF,TGTGCCAGCAGCCCCGGGATCTTTAATGAAAAACTGTTTTTT
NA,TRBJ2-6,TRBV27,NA,CASSFRTGMSGANVLTF,TGTGCCAGCAGTTTCCGGACGGGGATGTCTGGGGCCAACGTCCTGACTTTC
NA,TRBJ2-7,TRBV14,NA,CASSPPDIYEQYF,TGTGCCAGCAGTCCTCCTGACATTTACGAGCAGTACTTC
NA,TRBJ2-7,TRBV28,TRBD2,CASSLQAGVIF,TGTGCCAGCAGTTTACAGGCGGGAGTGATTTTC
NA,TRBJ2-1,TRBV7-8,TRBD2,CASSPRTSDSSYNEQFF,TGTGCCAGCAGCCCGAGGACTAGCGATAGCTCCTACAATGAGCAGTTCTTC
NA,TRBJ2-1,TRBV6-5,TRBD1,CASSRTGGNEQFF,TGTGCCAGCAGCAGGACAGGAGGCAATGAGCAGTTCTTC
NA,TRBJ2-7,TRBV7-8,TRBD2,CASSSRRLAGYEQYF,TGTGCCAGCAGCTCTAGGAGACTAGCGGGATACGAGCAGTACTTC
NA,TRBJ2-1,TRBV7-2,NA,CASSLGRGSEQFF,TGTGCCAGCAGCTTAGGCAGGGGCAGTGAGCAGTTCTTC
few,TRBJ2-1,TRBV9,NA,CASSVVFSGPSNEQFF,TGTGCCAGCAGCGTAGTTTTCAGCGGACCGTCCAATGAGCAGTTCTTC
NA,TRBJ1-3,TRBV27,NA,CASSPAPQIGNTIYF,TGTGCCAGCAGCCCCGCACCCCAAATTGGAAACACCATATATTTT
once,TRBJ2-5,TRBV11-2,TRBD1,CASSLRDRGTQYF,TGTGCCAGCAGCCTACGGGACAGGGGGACCCAGTACTTC
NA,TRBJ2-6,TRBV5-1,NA,CASSLTLGGGANVLTF,TGCGCCAGCAGCTTGACCCTCGGTGGTGGGGCCAACGTCCTGACTTTC
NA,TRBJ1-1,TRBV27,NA,CASSLSWTVRTEAFF,TGTGCCAGCAGTTTATCCTGGACGGTAAGGACTGAAGCTTTCTTT
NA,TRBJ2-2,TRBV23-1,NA,CASSQPSPGELFF,TGCGCCAGCAGTCAGCCGTCCCCCGGGGAGCTGTTTTTT
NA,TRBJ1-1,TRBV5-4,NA,CASSMGRLSNTEAFF,TGTGCCAGCAGCATGGGACGCCTGTCGAACACTGAAGCTTTCTTT
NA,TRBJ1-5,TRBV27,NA,CASRPGTVGNQPQHF,TGTGCCAGCAGGCCGGGGACTGTGGGCAATCAGCCCCAGCATTTT
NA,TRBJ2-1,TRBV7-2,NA,CASSPRGSGHNEQFF,TGTGCCAGCAGCCCGCGAGGTAGTGGTCACAATGAGCAGTTCTTC
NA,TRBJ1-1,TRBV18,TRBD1,CASSRGQGNTEAFF,TGTGCCAGCTCACGGGGACAGGGGAACACTGAAGCTTTCTTT
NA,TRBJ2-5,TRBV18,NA,CASSPKRDQETQYF,TGTGCCAGCTCACCTAAGCGGGACCAAGAGACCCAGTACTTC
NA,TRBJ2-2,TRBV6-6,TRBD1,CASSYSGQGAGELFF,TGTGCCAGCAGTTACTCGGGACAGGGGGCAGGGGAGCTGTTTTTT
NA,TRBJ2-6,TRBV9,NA,CASSAQGANVLTF,TGTGCCAGCAGCGCCCAAGGGGCCAACGTCCTGACTTTC
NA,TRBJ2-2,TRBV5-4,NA,CASSRDSLRTGELFF,TGTGCCAGCAGCAGGGACTCCCTGCGCACCGGGGAGCTGTTTTTT
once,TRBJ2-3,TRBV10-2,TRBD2,CASTRTSGIADTQYF,TGCGCCAGCACCCGGACTAGCGGGATCGCAGATACGCAGTATTTT
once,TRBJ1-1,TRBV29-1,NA,CSVDGGDTEAFF,TGCAGCGTTGATGGAGGGGACACTGAAGCTTTCTTT
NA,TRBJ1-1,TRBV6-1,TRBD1,CASSVTGGNTEAFF,TGTGCCAGCAGTGTCACAGGGGGGAACACTGAAGCTTTCTTT
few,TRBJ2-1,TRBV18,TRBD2,CASSPPGLADYNEQFF,TGTGCCAGCTCACCTCCGGGACTAGCGGACTACAATGAGCAGTTCTTC
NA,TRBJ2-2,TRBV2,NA,CASFGQAYTGELFF,TGTGCCAGCTTTGGGCAGGCGTACACCGGGGAGCTGTTTTTT
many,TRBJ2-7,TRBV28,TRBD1,CASSALGQGHEQYF,TGTGCCAGCAGTGCCTTGGGACAGGGCCACGAGCAGTACTTC
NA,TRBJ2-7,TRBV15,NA,CATSRDRSSYEQYF,TGTGCCACCAGCAGAGACAGGAGCTCCTACGAGCAGTACTTC
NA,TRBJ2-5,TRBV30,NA,CAWSVLGHQETQYF,TGTGCCTGGAGTGTGTTGGGGCATCAAGAGACCCAGTACTTC
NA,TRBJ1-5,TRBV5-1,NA,CASSLRGQQPQHF,TGCGCCAGCAGCTTACGGGGCCAACAGCCCCAGCATTTT
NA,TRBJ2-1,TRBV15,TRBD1,CATSRGTGQGNNEQFF,TGTGCCACCAGCAGGGGGACCGGACAGGGGAACAATGAGCAGTTCTTC
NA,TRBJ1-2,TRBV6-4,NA,CASSDSAGRGYTF,TGTGCCAGCAGTGACTCGGCAGGGCGAGGCTACACCTTC
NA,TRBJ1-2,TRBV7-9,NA,CASSADREGNGYTF,TGTGCCAGCAGCGCGGACCGCGAAGGCAATGGCTACACCTTC
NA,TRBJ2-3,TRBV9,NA,CASSLETDTQYF,TGTGCCAGCAGCCTCGAGACAGATACGCAGTATTTT
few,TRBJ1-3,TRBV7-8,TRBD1,CASSSRDRGQGNTIYF,TGTGCCAGCAGCAGCCGGGACAGGGGGCAAGGAAACACCATATATTTT
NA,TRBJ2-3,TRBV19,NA,CASSIATTHTDTQYF,TGTGCCAGTAGTATCGCGACTACCCACACAGATACGCAGTATTTT
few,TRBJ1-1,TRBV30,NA,CACRRGNTEAFF,TGTGCTTGTAGGCGGGGGAACACTGAAGCTTTCTTT
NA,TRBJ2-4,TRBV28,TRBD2,CASSLGGAGAKNIQYF,TGTGCCAGCAGTTTAGGGGGAGCGGGGGCCAAAAACATTCAGTACTTC